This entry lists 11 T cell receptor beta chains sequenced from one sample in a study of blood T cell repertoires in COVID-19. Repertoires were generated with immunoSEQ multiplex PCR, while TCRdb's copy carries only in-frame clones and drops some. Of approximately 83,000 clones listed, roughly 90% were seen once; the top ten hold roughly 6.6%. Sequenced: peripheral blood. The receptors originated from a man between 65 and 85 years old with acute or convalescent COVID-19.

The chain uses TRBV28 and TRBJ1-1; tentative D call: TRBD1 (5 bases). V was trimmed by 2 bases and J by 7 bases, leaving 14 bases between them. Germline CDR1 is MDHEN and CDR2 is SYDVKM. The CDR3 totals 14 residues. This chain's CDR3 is CASSLPLLDSEAFF. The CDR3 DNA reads TGTGCCAGCAGTTTACCCCTACTTGACAGTGAAGCTTTCTTT.

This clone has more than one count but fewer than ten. The CDR3 nucleotides read TGTGCCAGCAGATATGCCAGTCAGCCCCAGCATTTT. It is translated as CASRYASQPQHF. The chain couples TRBV12-3 or TRBV12-4 to TRBJ1-5, with D hard to call. This CDR3 spans 12 amino acids. Trimming took off 6 bases at V and 6 bases at J, with 9 bases between the two ends.

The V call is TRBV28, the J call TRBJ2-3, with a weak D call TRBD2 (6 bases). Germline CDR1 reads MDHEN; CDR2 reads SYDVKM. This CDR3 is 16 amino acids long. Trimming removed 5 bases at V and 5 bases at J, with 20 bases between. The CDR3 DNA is TGTGCCAGCAGTCACGGGGGATTTGACGGTGGAGATACGCAGTATTTT. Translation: CASSHGGFDGGDTQYF.

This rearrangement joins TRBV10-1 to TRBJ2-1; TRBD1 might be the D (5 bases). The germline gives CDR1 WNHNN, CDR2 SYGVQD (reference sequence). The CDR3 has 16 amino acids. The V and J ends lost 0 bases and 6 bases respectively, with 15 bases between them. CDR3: CASSESTGAVGNEQFF. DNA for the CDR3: TGCGCCAGCAGTGAGTCGACTGGGGCCGTGGGCAATGAGCAGTTCTTC.

The chain's CDR3 is CASRYTHYPGDTQYF. In nucleotides, the CDR3 is TGTGCCAGCAGATACACTCATTACCCAGGAGATACGCAGTATTTT. The gene calls are TRBV6-2 or TRBV6-3 and TRBJ2-3; D is ambiguous. The germline V and J ends were trimmed by 6 bases and 5 bases, with 18 bases remaining between them. The germline V gene encodes CDR1 MNHEY and CDR2 SVGEGT. The CDR3 covers 15 residues.

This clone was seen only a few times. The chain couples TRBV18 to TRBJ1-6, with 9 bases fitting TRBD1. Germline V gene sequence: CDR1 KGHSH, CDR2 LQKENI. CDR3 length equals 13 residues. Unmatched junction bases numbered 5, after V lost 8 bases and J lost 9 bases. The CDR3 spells CASGQGSGSPLHF. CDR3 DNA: TGTGCCAGCGGACAGGGGTCCGGTTCACCCCTCCACTTT.

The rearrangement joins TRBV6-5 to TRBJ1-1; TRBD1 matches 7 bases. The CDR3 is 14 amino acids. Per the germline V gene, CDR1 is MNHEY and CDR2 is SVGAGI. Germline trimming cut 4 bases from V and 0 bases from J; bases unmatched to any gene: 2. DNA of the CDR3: TGTGCCAGCAGTTTAGACAGGGTGAACACTGAAGCTTTCTTT. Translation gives CASSLDRVNTEAFF.

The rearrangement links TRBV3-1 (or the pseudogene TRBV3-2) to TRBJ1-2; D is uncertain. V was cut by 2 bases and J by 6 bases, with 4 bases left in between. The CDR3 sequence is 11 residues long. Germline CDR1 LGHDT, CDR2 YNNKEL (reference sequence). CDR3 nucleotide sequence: TGTGCCAGCAGCCAAATCAATGGCTACACCTTC. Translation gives CASSQINGYTF.

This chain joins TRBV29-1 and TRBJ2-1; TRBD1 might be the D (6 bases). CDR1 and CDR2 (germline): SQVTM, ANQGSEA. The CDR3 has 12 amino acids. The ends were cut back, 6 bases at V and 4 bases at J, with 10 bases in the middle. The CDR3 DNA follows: TGCAGCGTCGTCGGACAGTACAATGAGCAGTTCTTC. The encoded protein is CSVVGQYNEQFF.

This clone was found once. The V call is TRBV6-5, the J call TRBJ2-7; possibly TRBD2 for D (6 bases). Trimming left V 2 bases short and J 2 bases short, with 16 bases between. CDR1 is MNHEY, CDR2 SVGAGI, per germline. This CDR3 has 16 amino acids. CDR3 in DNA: TGTGCCAGCAGTTACAAGGCGGGTACGGGGGCCTACGAGCAGTACTTC. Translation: CASSYKAGTGAYEQYF.

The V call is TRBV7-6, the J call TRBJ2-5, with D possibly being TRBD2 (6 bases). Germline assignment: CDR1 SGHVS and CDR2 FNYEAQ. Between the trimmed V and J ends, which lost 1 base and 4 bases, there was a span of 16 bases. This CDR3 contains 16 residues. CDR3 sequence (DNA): TGTGCCAGCAGCTTAGGGGGGGTATCGGGAGTAGAGACCCAGTACTTC. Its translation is CASSLGGVSGVETQYF.